In its sample, the clone carrying this TCR beta chain was seen a few times. This sample is drawn from a study of blood T cell repertoires in COVID-19. Across the study: Both acute and convalescent COVID-19 samples were obtained from the United States, Italy and Spain. Sources were T cells, B-cell-depleted T cells, or PBMCs; the material itself was cDNA or gDNA.

Researchers sorted participants into cohorts using their self-reported clinical history. Resolution of symptoms, clearance, or two negative PCRs was present in recovered Cohort 3 donors. Libraries were prepared by immunoSEQ multiplex PCR; TCRdb keeps only in-frame clonotypes and omits some of them. The sample lists around 220,000 clones, 75% to 95% occurring once. V lost 5 bases and J 4 bases, leaving 8 bases between the germline ends. Germline V lookup: CDR1 SEHNR, CDR2 FQNEAQ (reference sequence). The CDR3 runs to 12 residues. This receptor was taken from a woman under 30 who had recovered from COVID-19. The chain is built from TRBV7-9 and TRBJ1-2; no clear D gene. The specimen was PBMCs or T cells enriched from blood (not recorded which). In DNA, the CDR3 is TGTGCCAGCAGCCCGGCGGCCTATGGCTACACCTTC. Translation: CASSPAAYGYTF.